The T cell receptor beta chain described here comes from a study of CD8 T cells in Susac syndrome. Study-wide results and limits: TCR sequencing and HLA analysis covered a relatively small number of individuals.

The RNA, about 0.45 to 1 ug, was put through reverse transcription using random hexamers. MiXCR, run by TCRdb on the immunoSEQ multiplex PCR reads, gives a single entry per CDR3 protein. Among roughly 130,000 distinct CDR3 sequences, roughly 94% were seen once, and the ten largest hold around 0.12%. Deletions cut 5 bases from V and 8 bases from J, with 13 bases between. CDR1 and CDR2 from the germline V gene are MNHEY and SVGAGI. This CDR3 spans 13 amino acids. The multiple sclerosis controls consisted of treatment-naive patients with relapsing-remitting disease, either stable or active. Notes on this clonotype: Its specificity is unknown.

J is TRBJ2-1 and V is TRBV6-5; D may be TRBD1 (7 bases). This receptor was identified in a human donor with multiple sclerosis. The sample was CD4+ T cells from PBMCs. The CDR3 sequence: CASSRRGAHEQFF. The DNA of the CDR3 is TGTGCCAGCAGTCGCAGGGGGGCCCATGAGCAGTTCTTC.